A single sample gave rise to the 5 T cell receptor beta chains below, sequenced in a study of blood T cell repertoires in COVID-19. Profiling relied on immunoSEQ multiplex PCR, and the TCRdb table lists in-frame clones only, not all of them. The table lists approximately 220,000 clones, 70% to 90% of them singletons. The sample taken for sequencing was peripheral blood. Receptors were obtained from a woman older than 75 with acute or convalescent COVID-19.

The chain couples TRBV15 to TRBJ1-3; D is uncertain. With 0 bases removed from V and 0 bases from J, the gap between germline ends came to 9 bases. CDR1 is LNHNV and CDR2 is YYDKDF in the germline V gene (reference sequence). The CDR3 length is 16 residues. The CDR3 bases are TGTGCCACCAGCAGAGATTTAGAGAGCTCTGGAAACACCATATATTTT. Its protein product is CATSRDLESSGNTIYF. Full variable domain (outside the CDR3, taken from reference TRBV15 and TRBJ1-3): DAMVIQNPRYQVTQFGKPVTLSCSQTLNHNVMYWYQQKSSQAPKLLFHYYDKDFNNEADTPDNFQSRRPNTSFCFLDIRSPGLGDTAMYLCATSRDLESSGNTIYFGEGSWLTVV.

The V call is TRBV11-2, the J call TRBJ2-1; possible D gene TRBD2, 5 bases. Trimming took off 3 bases at V and 5 bases at J, with 14 bases between the two ends. This CDR3 is 15 amino acids long. CDR1 SGHAT and CDR2 FQNNGV come from the germline V gene. The CDR3 sequence is CASSLILGEDNEQFF. In DNA, the CDR3 is TGTGCCAGCAGCTTGATTCTCGGGGAAGACAATGAGCAGTTCTTC.

The rearrangement links TRBV3-1 (or the pseudogene TRBV3-2) to TRBJ1-2; a weak D match, TRBD1 (6 bases). This CDR3 is 13 amino acids long. The germline CDR1 and CDR2 sequences are LGHDT and YNNKEL (reference sequence). V was trimmed by 4 bases and J by 4 bases, leaving 10 bases between them. The CDR3 region is CASSPEDSYGYTF. DNA of the CDR3: TGTGCCAGCAGCCCAGAGGACAGCTATGGCTACACCTTC.

This chain links TRBV15 with TRBJ2-5, with D possibly TRBD2 on 6 matching bases. The length of the CDR3 is 16 residues. CDR1 LNHNV and CDR2 YYDKDF come from the germline V gene (reference sequence). V lost 4 bases, J lost 2 bases, and 17 bases lay in between. The CDR3 coding sequence is TGTGCCACCAGCATGGGACTGGTGGCAGCTCAAGAGACCCAGTACTTC. Its protein product is CATSMGLVAAQETQYF. Based on the CDR3 plus reference TRBV15 and TRBJ2-5, the full variable domain is DAMVIQNPRYQVTQFGKPVTLSCSQTLNHNVMYWYQQKSSQAPKLLFHYYDKDFNNEADTPDNFQSRRPNTSFCFLDIRSPGLGDTAMYLCATSMGLVAAQETQYFGPGTRLLVL.

The gene calls are TRBV24-1 and TRBJ2-1; TRBD1 might be the D (5 bases). This CDR3 is built from 14 residues. Between the trimmed V and J ends, which lost 4 bases and 8 bases, there was a span of 14 bases. Germline CDR1 is KGHDR and CDR2 is SFDVKD. CDR3 residues: CATSETTAQYEQFF. For the CDR3, the DNA is TGTGCCACCAGTGAGACGACAGCCCAATATGAGCAGTTCTTC.